This passage covers 27 T cell receptor beta chains from one sample sequenced in a study of cytomegalovirus exposure and HLA in healthy donors (TCRdb year 2017). Library preparation was by the immunoSEQ multiplex PCR assay. For the multiplex PCR, a mixture combining 60 forward primers for TCR Vbeta segments and 13 reverse primers for TCR Jbeta segments was used. Sourced from immuneACCESS, this table was stored by TCRdb with only in-frame sequences that have V and J called. A share of the clones is absent; for the studies checked, an unresolved V gene accounts for under half, and the remainder has no known explanation. This sample holds approximately 300,000 clones; 80% were observed only once. Over 0.3% of the sample is held by the ten biggest clonotypes. Sequencing was carried out using PBMCs. The receptors shown here come from a girl aged 2 to 9 in good health and CMV-seronegative.

This chain links TRBV11-1 with TRBJ2-5; a possible D gene is TRBD1 (6 bases). The CDR3 is 15 residues long. Germline CDR1 is SGHAT and CDR2 is FQDESV (reference sequence). V gave up 2 bases and J gave up 7 bases, with 17 bases separating them. CDR3: CASSLMTGGGATQYF. The CDR3 bases are TGTGCCAGCAGCTTAATGACAGGTGGTGGAGCGACCCAGTACTTC.

The chain links TRBV7-3 to TRBJ2-1; TRBD2 matches at 13 bases. Germline CDR1 is SGHTA and CDR2 is FQGTGA. J was trimmed by 10 bases and V by 5 bases; bases with no gene match: 14. There are 17 residues in the CDR3. This CDR3 reads CASSPGRRTSGRGEQFF. In nucleotides, the CDR3 is TGTGCCAGCAGCCCAGGGCGCAGGACTAGCGGGAGAGGAGAGCAGTTCTTC.

V and J are TRBV6-5 and TRBJ2-6, with D possibly matching TRBD1 (5 bases). V dropped 4 bases and J dropped 0 bases, with 10 bases sitting between them. The CDR3 is 16 residues long. Germline CDR1 and CDR2: MNHEY and SVGAGI. The CDR3 DNA is TGTGCCAGCAGTTCCCAGGGTTCCTCTGGGGCCAACGTCCTGACTTTC. It codes for CASSSQGSSGANVLTF.

The V call is TRBV30, the J call TRBJ1-5; perhaps TRBD1 as D (5 bases). The germline CDR1 and CDR2 sequences are GTSNPN and SVGIG (reference sequence). The CDR3 totals 15 residues. Trimming removed 0 bases at V and 1 base at J, with 10 bases between. CDR3 nucleotides: TGTGCCTGGAGTGTAGGGGCCGTAAGCAATCAGCCCCAGCATTTT. Translation gives CAWSVGAVSNQPQHF.

The chain links TRBV5-1 to TRBJ1-1; no reliable D call. The CDR3 has 13 residues. Per germline, CDR1 SGHRS and CDR2 YFSETQ. V dropped 2 bases and J dropped 1 base, with 6 bases sitting between them. Here the CDR3 reads CASSFSRNTEAFF. The CDR3 nucleotides are TGCGCCAGCAGCTTCTCCAGGAACACTGAAGCTTTCTTT.

This chain connects TRBV7-8 to TRBJ2-7; possible D gene TRBD1, 6 bases. Germline lookup yields CDR1 SGHVS and CDR2 FQNEAQ. The V end was cut by 1 base, the J end by 4 bases, with 8 bases between. The CDR3 loop spans 13 amino acids. CDR3 loop: CASSLGGTYEQYF. CDR3 DNA: TGTGCCAGCAGCTTAGGAGGGACATACGAGCAGTACTTC.

The chain couples TRBV27 to TRBJ1-2; weak D call: TRBD1 (6 bases). V lost 6 bases and J lost 8, with 19 bases in between. The CDR3 consists of 14 residues. From germline, CDR1 is MNHEY and CDR2 SMNVEV (reference sequence). CDR3 residues: CASRAGAYSGGYTF. The CDR3 region has the DNA TGTGCCAGCAGGGCAGGGGCGTATTCAGGGGGCTACACCTTC.

Points on this clone: Other DNA sequences in this sample translate to the same CDR3. This chain connects TRBV27 to TRBJ1-6; 8 bases fit TRBD1. CDR1 is MNHEY and CDR2 is SMNVEV in the germline V gene (reference sequence). The length of the CDR3 is 14 residues. The V gene end was trimmed by 6 bases and the J gene end by 7 bases; junction bases not matched to a gene: 5. DNA of the CDR3: TGTGCCAGCAGCCCCGACAGGGGAAATTCACCCCTCCACTTT. Translation: CASSPDRGNSPLHF.

V is TRBV15 and J is TRBJ1-1, with 9 bases aligning to TRBD1. Per the germline V gene, CDR1 is LNHNV and CDR2 is YYDKDF (reference sequence). The J segment lost 4 bases and the V segment lost 6 bases, leaving 3 bases of the junction unmatched. This CDR3 is built from 13 residues. The CDR3 loop is CATRKTGGTEAFF. CDR3 nucleotide sequence: TGTGCCACCAGAAAGACAGGGGGCACTGAAGCTTTCTTT.

The rearrangement links TRBV18 to TRBJ1-3; D unclear. The CDR3 has 16 amino acids. Trimming cost V 0 bases and J 0 bases, with 9 bases left between them. Germline assignment: CDR1 KGHSH and CDR2 LQKENI. CDR3 sequence: CASSPPAVSSGNTIYF. CDR3 sequence (DNA): TGTGCCAGCTCACCACCGGCCGTGTCCTCTGGAAACACCATATATTTT.

In the case of this clone: The identical CDR3 is also encoded by other nucleotide sequences in the sample. The chain links TRBV5-1 to TRBJ2-3, with D unresolved. This CDR3 spans 13 amino acids. The ends were cut back, 0 bases at V and 3 bases at J, with 5 bases in the middle. The germline V gene encodes CDR1 SGHRS and CDR2 YFSETQ. The CDR3 DNA follows: TGCGCCAGCAGCTTGGGGAGAACAGATACGCAGTATTTT. This codes for CASSLGRTDTQYF.

This sequence joins TRBV7-8 and TRBJ1-1; weak D call: TRBD1 (6 bases). V gave up 2 bases and J gave up 4 bases, with 17 bases separating them. CDR1 SGHVS and CDR2 FQNEAQ come from the germline V gene. There are 16 residues in the CDR3. The CDR3 here is CASSLSSRGGGTEAFF. CDR3 sequence (DNA): TGTGCCAGCAGCTTAAGTAGCAGGGGCGGGGGCACTGAAGCTTTCTTT.

This clone was seen more than once but under ten times. The J gene is TRBJ1-1, the V gene TRBV7-9; D not certain. Per the germline V gene, CDR1 is SEHNR and CDR2 is FQNEAQ (reference sequence). The V and J ends lost 2 bases and 1 base respectively, with 8 bases between them. The CDR3 is 14 residues long. CDR3 residues: CASSLLTRNTEAFF. As DNA, the CDR3 is TGTGCCAGCAGCTTACTCACTCGGAACACTGAAGCTTTCTTT.

This sequence joins TRBV2 and TRBJ2-7; TRBD1 is a possible D gene (6 bases). The ends were cut back, 5 bases at V and 2 bases at J, with 16 bases in the middle. CDR3 length: 15 residues. The germline V gene encodes CDR1 SNHLY and CDR2 FYNNEI. The CDR3 DNA reads TGTGCCAGCAGTTCCATCTCGGGACACCCCTACGAGCAGTACTTC. This gives the protein CASSSISGHPYEQYF. Looking up the rest from reference TRBV2 and TRBJ2-7 gives the full variable domain: EPEVTQTPSHQVTQMGQEVILRCVPISNHLYFYWYRQILGQKVEFLVSFYNNEISEKSEIFDDQFSVERPDGSNFTLKIRSTKLEDSAMYFCASSSISGHPYEQYFGPGTRLTVT.

This chain links TRBV2 with TRBJ1-2; the D gene is possibly TRBD1 (5 bases). CDR1 SNHLY and CDR2 FYNNEI come from the germline V gene. This CDR3 has 16 amino acids. Trimming removed 1 base from V and 7 bases from J, with 19 bases in between. The CDR3 region is CASSEGYRWRLVGYTF. The CDR3 DNA follows: TGTGCCAGCAGTGAAGGCTACAGGTGGCGTCTCGTTGGCTACACCTTC.

The V gene is TRBV2, the J gene TRBJ1-5; D gene ambiguous. Germline V lookup: CDR1 SNHLY, CDR2 FYNNEI. V was cut by 8 bases and J by 10 bases, with 18 bases left in between. The CDR3 has 13 amino acids. The CDR3 nucleotides read TGTGCCAGCCGACTCGGTCTGTTTGGTCCCCAGCATTTT. Translating gives CASRLGLFGPQHF.

This chain connects TRBV7-2 to TRBJ2-1, with D perhaps matching TRBD2 (6 bases). V shed 6 bases and J shed 13 bases, with 25 bases lying between them. The germline V gene has CDR1 SGHTA and CDR2 FQGNSA. This CDR3 is 15 amino acids long. The CDR3 DNA reads as TGTGCCAGCAGATCTGGGGGGAGGCAGGAAATCATTCAGTTCTTC. Residues: CASRSGGRQEIIQFF.

The chain couples TRBV7-3 to TRBJ2-3; TRBD1 matches at 7 bases. The CDR3 is 15 amino acids. Germline V gene data show CDR1 as SGHTA and CDR2 as FQGTGA. V lost 4 bases and J lost 4; bases outside the gene matches: 8. The CDR3 coding sequence is TGTGCCAGCAGCTCATACGCCGGACAGGCAGATACGCAGTATTTT. It is translated as CASSSYAGQADTQYF.

The chain has TRBV28 and TRBJ2-7; 7 bases are shared with TRBD1. Germline CDR1 and CDR2: MDHEN and SYDVKM. CDR3 length: 18 residues. Trimming took 1 base from V and 3 from J; bases not matched to a gene: 15. CDR3 residues: CASSLFPGQIATGYEQYF. The CDR3 DNA is TGTGCCAGCAGTTTATTTCCGGGACAGATAGCTACGGGCTACGAGCAGTACTTC.

V gene TRBV4-1 combines with J gene TRBJ2-7; the D is unclear. Germline lookup yields CDR1 MGHRA and CDR2 YSYEKL. V gave up 0 bases and J gave up 3 bases, with 9 bases separating them. The CDR3 loop spans 14 amino acids. The CDR3 DNA reads TGCGCCAGCAGCCAAGAGTTGCTCAGCTACGAGCAGTACTTC. Protein product: CASSQELLSYEQYF.

This chain connects TRBV4-1 to TRBJ1-4; unclear D gene. This CDR3 has 15 residues. V shed 3 bases and J shed 0 bases, with 8 bases lying between them. Germline CDR1 and CDR2: MGHRA and YSYEKL. This CDR3 reads CASSHFRSTNEKLFF. The CDR3 DNA reads TGCGCCAGCAGCCACTTCCGGTCAACTAATGAAAAACTGTTTTTT.

This chain links TRBV10-3 with TRBJ1-2, with D unresolved. CDR3 size: 14 residues. The germline V gene encodes CDR1 ENHRY and CDR2 SYGVKD. Trimming stripped 3 bases from V and 2 bases from J, with 10 bases between. The chain's CDR3 is CAISDGFSNYGYTF. The CDR3 DNA sequence: TGTGCCATCAGTGATGGCTTCTCGAACTATGGCTACACCTTC.

This clone has more than one count but fewer than ten. The rearrangement links TRBV6-6 to TRBJ1-4; the D gene is possibly TRBD1 (5 bases). Trimming left V 7 bases short and J 7 bases short, with 16 bases between. Germline CDR1 MNHNY, CDR2 SVGAGI (reference sequence). The CDR3 sequence is 14 residues long. The CDR3 loop reads CASNFGGSGEKLFF. The CDR3 coding sequence is TGTGCCAGCAACTTTGGGGGGAGTGGTGAAAAACTGTTTTTT.

V and J are TRBV7-3 and TRBJ2-7; TRBD1 agrees at 7 bases. V lost 5 bases and J lost 4; bases outside the gene matches: 11. The germline gives CDR1 SGHTA, CDR2 FQGTGA. There are 15 residues in the CDR3. The CDR3: CASSLNSGQFYEQYF. The CDR3 nucleotides are TGTGCCAGCAGCCTAAACTCGGGACAGTTTTACGAGCAGTACTTC.

V is TRBV4-1 and J is TRBJ2-3; D perhaps matches TRBD2 (5 bases). The ends were cut back, 1 base at V and 0 bases at J, with 14 bases in the middle. The length of the CDR3 is 17 residues. Germline CDR1 and CDR2: MGHRA and YSYEKL. The CDR3 here is CASSQAHPGRSTDTQYF. The CDR3 DNA is TGCGCCAGCAGCCAAGCGCACCCGGGGAGAAGCACAGATACGCAGTATTTT.

This clone has only a few counts. V usage is TRBV7-8 and J usage is TRBJ2-7; D remains ambiguous. V was trimmed by 5 bases and J by 2 bases, leaving 13 bases between them. Germline V gene sequence: CDR1 SGHVS, CDR2 FQNEAQ. The CDR3 is 14 residues long. This CDR3 reads CASSDAANTYEQYF. DNA of the CDR3: TGTGCCAGCAGCGACGCAGCGAATACCTACGAGCAGTACTTC.

J is TRBJ2-5 and V is TRBV7-2, with 9 positions matching TRBD2. Matching the DNA end better, TRBJ2-7 makes the J call doubtful. Per germline, CDR1 SGHTA and CDR2 FQGNSA. This CDR3 comprises 15 residues. CDR3 in amino acids: CASSWETSGVYEQYF. The DNA for the CDR3 is TGTGCCAGCAGCTGGGAGACTAGCGGAGTCTACGAGCAGTACTTC.